This TCR beta chain emerged from a study of blood T cell repertoires in COVID-19. About the research overall: The United States, Italy and Spain were the sources of the acute and convalescent COVID-19 samples. T cells, B-cell-depleted T cells, or PBMCs provided the cDNA or gDNA that served as material.

Sequenced by immunoSEQ multiplex PCR; TCRdb stores in-frame clones only, minus some. This table has more than 150,000 clones, about 84% appearing once. V shed 7 bases and J shed 7 bases, with 16 bases lying between them. Germline CDR1 reads SQVTM; CDR2 reads ANQGSEA. This CDR3 contains 13 residues. This sequence joins TRBV29-1 and TRBJ1-4, with a tentative D call TRBD1 (6 bases). The receptor comes from a human donor in a cohort sampled during active COVID-19. The material sequenced was peripheral blood. The DNA for the CDR3 is TGCAGCGCACAGGGTTCTCTGGGTGAAAAACTGTTTTTT. Translated, it gives CSAQGSLGEKLFF. Full variable domain (outside the CDR3, taken from reference TRBV29-1 and TRBJ1-4): SAVISQKPSRDICQRGTSLTIQCQVDSQVTMMFWYRQQPGQSLTLIATANQGSEATYESGFVIDKFPISRPNLTFSTLTVSNMSPEDSSIYLCSAQGSLGEKLFFGSGTQLSVL.